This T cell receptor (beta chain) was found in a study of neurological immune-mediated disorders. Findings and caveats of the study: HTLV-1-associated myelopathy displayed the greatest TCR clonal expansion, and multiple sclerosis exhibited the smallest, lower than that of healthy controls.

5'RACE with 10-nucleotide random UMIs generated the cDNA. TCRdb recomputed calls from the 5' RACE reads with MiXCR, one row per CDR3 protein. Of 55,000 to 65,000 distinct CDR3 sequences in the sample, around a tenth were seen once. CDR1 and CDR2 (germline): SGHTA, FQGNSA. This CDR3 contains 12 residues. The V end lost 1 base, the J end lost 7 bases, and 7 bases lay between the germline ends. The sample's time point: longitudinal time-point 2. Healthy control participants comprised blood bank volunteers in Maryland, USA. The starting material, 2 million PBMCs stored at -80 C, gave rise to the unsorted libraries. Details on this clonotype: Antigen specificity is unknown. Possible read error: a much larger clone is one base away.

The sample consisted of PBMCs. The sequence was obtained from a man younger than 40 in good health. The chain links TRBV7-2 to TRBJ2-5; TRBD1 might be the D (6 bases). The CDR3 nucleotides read TGTGCCAGCAGCTTAGAAGGGGGGACCCAGTACTTC. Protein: CASSLEGGTQYF.